The clone carrying this T cell receptor (beta chain) came up a few times. The source of the sample is a study of blood T cell repertoires in COVID-19. As handled by the study authors: Researchers report that nucleated cell counts were estimated from reference gene primer amplification. Sequencing used immunoSEQ multiplex PCR; TCRdb keeps in-frame clones, though not all of them. Clonal size and the V and J genes are those of that table, whereas D and trimming came from the DNA. In the table there are about 250,000 clones, 70% to 90% of which are singletons. The sequence was collected from a woman aged 40 to 50 who had recovered from COVID-19. The sequenced sample was peripheral blood.

In DNA form, the CDR3 reads TGTGCCAGTAGTAGTAACAGGGGGCTTACCACAGATACGCAGTATTTT. Translation gives CASSSNRGLTTDTQYF. V gene TRBV19 combines with J gene TRBJ2-3; 9 bases map to TRBD1. Germline assignment: CDR1 LNHDA and CDR2 SQIVND (reference sequence). The CDR3 is made up of 16 amino acids. The V segment lost 4 bases and the J segment 2 bases; nucleotides outside the gene matches: 7.